This T cell receptor (beta chain) was captured in a study of CD8 T cells in ankylosing spondylitis (dated by TCRdb to about 2017). Study-level background: T cell receptor beta repertoires were profiled in healthy donors and ankylosing spondylitis patients so that disease-linked TCR variants could be found. The full study cohort comprised 25 or so ankylosing spondylitis patients and over 95 healthy donors. Peripheral blood was sampled, and synovial fluid was additionally collected from ankylosing spondylitis patients.

The investigation overall reported the following: A TCR beta motif of 8 or 9 highly homologous amino acid variants appeared characteristic of blood from ankylosing spondylitis patients. The disease-linked clones were reported to be significantly enriched in matched synovial fluid samples from ankylosing spondylitis patients. Some motif variants were previously reported in synovial fluid and blood of reactive arthritis patients, suggesting common disease-initiation mechanisms. A CD8+ phenotype was shown by the disease-linked clones, which were found at relatively low frequencies in peripheral blood.

There are a few counts of this clonotype. No antigen is known for it. No quality values exist for individual bases; no much larger clone is one base distant. The germline V end is reduced by 2 bases and the J end by 7 bases; junction bases left unmatched: 10. Per the germline V gene (reference sequence), MNHEY is the CDR1 and SMNVEV is the CDR2. The CDR3, from cysteine to phenylalanine, totals 15 residues. Only the CDR3 part of the read is kept: 45 bases, read in frame from the first base. Data came from an Illumina HiSeq 2500. Quantitative 5'-RACE with molecular barcodes was used to prepare TCR beta libraries. In the paper's pipeline: Disease-linked TCR variants were identified with a new computational method built on a probabilistic model of VDJ rearrangement. Using fastp trimming at Q25 and MiXCR clonotype assembly, TCRdb reanalyzed the public sequencing data and kept in-frame beta chains. CDR3 protein sequences are deduplicated, and each keeps its most common genes and DNA. TCRdb assigned the V and J calls; the authors' analysis was not used. For this sample there are roughly 230,000 distinct CDR3 sequences; 18% appear just once. In total, the top ten clones hold approximately 32% of the sample.

The sample taken for sequencing was blood, either unsorted or a sorted T cell fraction (not recorded which). The receptor's source is a male donor with ankylosing spondylitis or in good health (not recorded which). The V gene is TRBV27 and the J gene is TRBJ2-7; a stretch of 8 junction bases matches TRBD1. The nucleotide sequence reads as follows: TGTGCCAGCAGTTTAGCCCAGGGGGCTTCGGGTGAGCAGTACTTC. It encodes CASSLAQGASGEQYF.